This T cell receptor (beta chain) is from a study of neurological immune-mediated disorders. Study-level findings and limits: The expanded clones of different subjects shared no CDR3 amino acid sequences (suggesting private repertoires in all groups). In multiple sclerosis patients, the repertoire cluster was unrelated to clinical or MRI findings.

CDR3 length: 15 residues. The J segment lost 9 bases and the V segment lost 4 bases, leaving 10 bases of the junction unmatched. CDR1 and CDR2 from the germline V gene are SGHDT and YYEEEE. 5'RACE with 10-nucleotide random UMIs generated the cDNA. TCRdb ran MiXCR on the 5' RACE reads and lists one entry per CDR3 protein. The sample has about 50,000 distinct CDR3 sequences; under 2% are singletons. At least ten counts were recorded for this clonotype. Its antigen remains unidentified. 2 million unsorted PBMCs were stored in RNAlater at -80 °C before RNA extraction. The sequencing input was PBMCs. This sequence originates from a woman in her forties with multiple sclerosis. The rearrangement joins TRBV5-6 to TRBJ1-6; 7 nucleotides line up with TRBD1. For the CDR3, the DNA is TGTGCCAGCAGCCTCACCGACAGGGAGGGTTCACCCCTCCACTTT. This sequence encodes CASSLTDREGSPLHF.